Below are 4 T cell receptor beta chains sequenced from a single sample in a study of T cell responses to AZD1222 COVID-19 vaccine (TCRdb year 2021). Preparation of the library involved the immunoSEQ multiplex PCR assay. The clones in this table, taken by TCRdb from immuneACCESS, are in-frame only. Not every clone is retained; where verified, under half of the shortfall comes from an unresolved V gene, and the cause of the rest is unknown. The sample has 120,000 or so clones on record, roughly nine tenths of them singletons. The ten biggest clones cover just over 7% of the sample. The meaning of the sample's time point label: baseline before first vaccination. Source: peripheral blood, taken on day 0 of AZD1222 vaccination. Receptors originate from an adult in good health.

Only one count was recorded for this clone. The rearrangement uses TRBV9 and TRBJ2-1; D gene uncertain. This CDR3 spans 12 amino acids. In germline, CDR1 is SGDLS, CDR2 YYNGEE. Trimming took off 0 bases at V and 8 bases at J, with 6 bases between the two ends. The CDR3 spells CASSVEFDEQFF. The CDR3 nucleotides read TGTGCCAGCAGCGTAGAATTCGATGAGCAGTTCTTC.

J is TRBJ2-3 and V is TRBV5-1; tentatively, D is TRBD2 (5 bases). Germline CDR1 and CDR2: SGHRS and YFSETQ. The CDR3 has 15 amino acids. Trimming left V 3 bases short and J 6 bases short, with 17 bases between. The CDR3 coding sequence is TGCGCCAGCAGCTCCCGGAGGTCTTTTCAGGATACGCAGTATTTT. It encodes CASSSRRSFQDTQYF.

J is TRBJ2-7 and V is TRBV5-1; D call uncertain. This CDR3 spans 11 amino acids. Germline values: CDR1 SGHRS, CDR2 YFSETQ. Trimming took off 4 bases at V and 3 bases at J, with 5 bases between the two ends. CDR3 in DNA: TGCGCCAGCAGCAACCACTACGAGCAGTACTTC. Amino acid sequence: CASSNHYEQYF.

This clone was found once. The chain has TRBV9 and TRBJ2-1; no clear D gene. Germline V gene lookup returns CDR1 SGDLS and CDR2 YYNGEE. V dropped 1 base and J dropped 5 bases, with 13 bases sitting between them. The CDR3 is made up of 15 amino acids. In DNA form, the CDR3 reads TGTGCCAGCAGCGTATCCAGCAGATACCACAATGAGCAGTTCTTC. Protein: CASSVSSRYHNEQFF.